What follows is one T cell receptor beta chain and its context. No antigen is known for it. The sample originates from a study of naive and memory T cell subsets. General study points: Especially in CD8 cells, naive repertoires contained a few larger clonotypes, possibly CD45RA-re-expressing memory cells. In naive cells, over 85% of TCR sequences were seen only once. Clonotypes are single alpha or beta chains, not paired receptors.

Both TRBC1 and TRBC2 were covered by a beta constant-region primer of two equimolar oligonucleotides. Nested alpha and beta constant-region primers with the SP2 primer drove four PCR rounds on ligated cDNA. A 12-nucleotide UMI and the SP2 primer were added to the cDNA 3' end by oligonucleotide ligation. TCRdb independently ran MiXCR on the UMI-ligation and nested PCR reads; one entry per CDR3 protein. This sample has 150,000 or so distinct CDR3 sequences, with approximately 22% found just once. The TCR originated in a human donor in good health. What was sequenced was naive CD4+ T cells from blood.

The CDR3 region is CASNLGNQPQHF. As DNA, the CDR3 is TGTGCCAGCAACCTTGGGAATCAGCCCCAGCATTTT. The V gene is TRBV12-3 or TRBV12-4, the J gene TRBJ1-5; D ambiguous. V lost 7 bases and J 4 bases, leaving 8 bases between the germline ends. The CDR3 is 12 amino acids.